The clone carrying this T cell receptor beta chain was detected only a few times. These data are taken from a study of T-cell memory formation after mild COVID-19. Researchers used 5'RACE with constant-segment primers to make TCR alpha and TCR beta cDNA libraries that carry sample barcodes and UMIs. TCRdb reanalysed the 5' RACE reads using MiXCR and keeps one entry per CDR3 protein. Of about 58,000 distinct CDR3 sequences listed, around 30% were seen once; the top ten hold 43%. Trimming took off 5 bases at V and 6 bases at J, with 17 bases between the two ends. The CDR3 loop spans 14 amino acids. CDR1 is MNHEY and CDR2 is SVGAGI in the germline V gene.

The sequenced material came from PBMCs or a T cell subset sorted from them (not recorded which). The rearrangement joins TRBV6-5 to TRBJ2-7; D remains ambiguous. This sequence originates from a man younger than 35 who had mild COVID-19 (a few samples of this study predate the infection). Cell type and time point are not known. CDR3 residues: CASSNTPGYGEQYF. The CDR3 region has the DNA TGTGCCAGCAGTAACACCCCCGGGTACGGCGAGCAGTACTTC.